A single sample is the source of the 26 T cell receptor beta chains below, sequenced in a study of molecular identifiers for immune sequencing clone quantification. Via MiXCR, TCRdb re-called the PCR reads, giving one row per CDR3 protein. The data show about 36,000 distinct CDR3 sequences, less than 20% seen once. The source material was naive CD8+ T cells from blood, with Jurkat cell RNA spiked in. Subset denoted: FACS-sorted CD8+CD4-CCR7+CD45RA+ naive T cells. These receptors originate from a human donor in good health. Some libraries in this study had Jurkat cell RNA spiked in.

This clonotype was counted ten times or more. The chain links TRBV29-1 to TRBJ2-1, with 9 bases identical to TRBD2. With V trimmed by 3 bases and J by 9 bases, 3 bases remained unmatched. Germline V CDR1 and CDR2: SQVTM, ANQGSEA. CDR3 length: 12 amino acids. The CDR3 reads CSVDQTSGEQFF. DNA for the CDR3: TGCAGCGTTGACCAGACTAGCGGTGAGCAGTTCTTC.

The rearrangement joins TRBV7-9 to TRBJ2-7, with D tentatively TRBD1 (6 bases). Per the germline V gene, CDR1 is SEHNR and CDR2 is FQNEAQ (reference sequence). CDR3 size: 14 residues. Trimming removed 5 bases at V and 5 bases at J, with 16 bases between. The CDR3 nucleotides are TGTGCCAGCAGCCCACGAGGGCAGGGGAACGAGCAGTACTTC. This codes for CASSPRGQGNEQYF.

This clonotype was recorded many times. The J gene is TRBJ2-1, the V gene TRBV12-3 or TRBV12-4, with 8 bases fitting TRBD1. The CDR3 is 16 amino acids. Unmatched junction bases numbered 5, after V lost 2 bases and J lost 2 bases. The CDR3: CASSLRTGNPYNEQFF. CDR3 in DNA: TGTGCCAGCAGTTTACGGACAGGGAACCCCTACAATGAGCAGTTCTTC.

Turning to this clonotype: At one boundary the junction diverges from the germline segment, which might be a read error. Written as DNA, the CDR3 is TGCGCCAACAGCCGAGGCGCTGAGCAGTTCTTC. Translation gives CANSRGAEQFF. The gene calls are TRBV4-3 and TRBJ2-1; D is ambiguous. Germline assignment: CDR1 LGHNA and CDR2 YSLEER. The CDR3 totals 11 residues.

CDR3 protein: CASSHHGGDLYF. As DNA, the CDR3 is TGCGCCAGCAGCCACCACGGTGGGGACTTGTACTTC. V and J are TRBV4-1 and TRBJ2-7, with D perhaps matching TRBD2 (6 bases). The V end lost 3 bases, the J end lost 12 bases, and 15 bases lay between the germline ends. In germline, CDR1 is MGHRA, CDR2 YSYEKL. The CDR3 loop spans 12 amino acids.

This clonotype showed up many times. This chain connects TRBV27 to TRBJ2-7; tentatively, D is TRBD1 (6 bases). The V gene's germline CDR1 is MNHEY and CDR2 SMNVEV (reference sequence). The CDR3 has 15 amino acids. With 2 bases removed from V and 3 bases from J, the gap between germline ends came to 14 bases. CDR3 in amino acids: CASSLKGTRDYEQYF. CDR3 bases: TGTGCCAGCAGTTTAAAGGGGACAAGGGACTACGAGCAGTACTTC.

The chain links TRBV9 to TRBJ2-6; unclear D gene. Trimming stripped 0 bases from V and 1 base from J, with 8 bases between. The CDR3 is 16 amino acids. In germline, CDR1 is SGDLS, CDR2 YYNGEE. CDR3 coding DNA: TGTGCCAGCAGCGTAGTATACCCTTCTGGGGCCAACGTCCTGACTTTC. Its translation is CASSVVYPSGANVLTF.

V usage is TRBV4-2 and J usage is TRBJ2-1, with 11 bases identical to TRBD2. The CDR3 extends over 20 amino acids. Germline-derived CDR1 and CDR2 are LGHNA and YNFKEQ. Trimming at V came to 3 bases and at J to 1 base, leaving 14 bases not matched to a gene. Written as DNA, the CDR3 is TGTGCCAGCAGCCAGTTTGTCCTAGCGGGAGGTCTCCGATCCTACAATGAGCAGTTCTTC. It codes for CASSQFVLAGGLRSYNEQFF.

Notes on this clonotype: This may arise from a read error, as a much more abundant clone is one base away. CDR3 DNA sequence: TGCAGCGGGGTACCTAGCGGTAGTGAGCAGTCCTTC. Its translation: CSGVPSGSEQSF. The chain has TRBV29-1 and TRBJ2-1, with 7 bases aligning to TRBD2. CDR3 length: 12 residues. Germline V lookup: CDR1 SQVTM, CDR2 ANQGSEA.

This clonotype was found many times. V and J are TRBV7-9 and TRBJ2-7; D might be TRBD2 (6 bases). The CDR3 runs to 14 residues. Germline V lookup: CDR1 SEHNR, CDR2 FQNEAQ (reference sequence). Trimming shortened V by 1 base and J by 6 bases, and 13 bases separated the two germline ends. The CDR3 DNA follows: TGTGCCAGCAGCTTAGGGGAGGTTCCCTCCGAGCAGTACTTC. Translated: CASSLGEVPSEQYF.

This clonotype was picked up many times. The chain employs TRBV7-2 and TRBJ2-3; no clear D. With 1 base removed from V and 0 bases from J, the gap between germline ends came to 8 bases. This CDR3 has 15 amino acids. Germline CDR1 SGHTA, CDR2 FQGNSA. The CDR3 loop reads CASSLVRSSTDTQYF. The DNA for the CDR3 is TGTGCCAGCAGCTTAGTTCGGAGCAGCACAGATACGCAGTATTTT. The whole variable domain, filled in from reference TRBV7-2 and TRBJ2-3, reads GAGVSQSPSNKVTEKGKDVELRCDPISGHTALYWYRQSLGQGLEFLIYFQGNSAPDKSGLPSDRFSAERTGGSVSTLTIQRTQQEDSAVYLCASSLVRSSTDTQYFGPGTRLTVL.

The table lists this clonotype with many counts. This chain links TRBV11-2 with TRBJ1-2, with D maybe TRBD1 (6 bases). Germline assignment: CDR1 SGHAT and CDR2 FQNNGV. The V end was cut by 6 bases, the J end by 4 bases, with 24 bases between. This CDR3 contains 17 residues. CDR3 protein: CASRSTPTHRVGYGYTF. CDR3 nucleotide sequence: TGTGCCAGCAGATCAACCCCGACCCACAGGGTTGGCTATGGCTACACCTTC.

Ten or more counts support this clonotype. This rearrangement joins TRBV25-1 to TRBJ2-7; 9 bases match TRBD1. V shed 6 bases and J 3 bases; nucleotides not matched to a gene: 3. CDR1 is MGHDK and CDR2 is SYGVNS in the germline V gene. CDR3 size: 13 residues. This chain's CDR3 is CASRSDRGYEQYF. The CDR3 region has the DNA TGTGCCAGCAGATCGGACAGGGGCTACGAGCAGTACTTC.

This clonotype was seen a handful of times. This CDR3 is CASSYWLGETQYF. DNA for the CDR3: TGTGCCAGCAGTTACTGGCTAGGGGAGACCCAGTACTTC. The chain is built from TRBV6-5 and TRBJ2-5; D is undetermined. V was trimmed by 1 base and J by 5 bases, leaving 8 bases between them. The germline V gene has CDR1 MNHEY and CDR2 SVGAGI. This CDR3 is built from 13 residues.

This clonotype was picked up many times. The chain employs TRBV15 and TRBJ2-2; maybe TRBD1 (6 bases). With 1 base removed from V and 3 bases from J, the gap between germline ends came to 6 bases. The CDR3 totals 14 residues. From germline, CDR1 is LNHNV and CDR2 YYDKDF (reference sequence). Here the CDR3 DNA reads TGTGCCACCAGCAGAGGGACAGACACCGGGGAGCTGTTTTTT. This codes for CATSRGTDTGELFF.

In this sample, this clonotype turned up many times. The V call is TRBV20-1, the J call TRBJ1-5; D is undetermined. The length of the CDR3 is 13 residues. Germline V gene sequence: CDR1 DFQATT, CDR2 SNEGSKA (reference sequence). Deletions cut 3 bases from V and 4 bases from J, with 10 bases between. The CDR3: CSASIRSNQPQHF. The CDR3 nucleotides are TGCAGTGCTAGCATCCGAAGTAATCAGCCCCAGCATTTT.

There are many counts of this clonotype. The gene calls are TRBV28 and TRBJ1-5; possibly TRBD1 for D (5 bases). Per the germline V gene, CDR1 is MDHEN and CDR2 is SYDVKM. CDR3 length equals 12 residues. V lost 11 bases to trimming and J lost 6 bases, with 14 bases between them. This CDR3 is CASQAIVQPQHF. In nucleotides, the CDR3 is TGTGCCTCACAGGCTATAGTTCAGCCCCAGCATTTT.

This clonotype was picked up many times. The chain combines TRBV15 with TRBJ2-7; D uncertain. CDR1 and CDR2 (germline): LNHNV, YYDKDF (reference sequence). The CDR3 sequence is 15 residues long. V was pared by 6 bases and J by 1 base, with 16 bases between. The chain's CDR3 is CATSLVSESSYEQYF. The CDR3 DNA reads TGTGCCACCAGTTTAGTTTCGGAGAGTTCCTACGAGCAGTACTTC.

CDR3 residues: CASSPFRDRGQDRNTGELFF. In nucleotides, the CDR3 is TGTGCCAGCAGCCCATTCCGGGACAGGGGACAAGACCGGAACACCGGGGAGCTGTTTTTT. The V gene is TRBV28, the J gene TRBJ2-2, with TRBD1 matching 10 bases. This CDR3 is 20 amino acids long. The germline gives CDR1 MDHEN, CDR2 SYDVKM. V lost 6 bases and J lost 1; bases outside the gene matches: 17.

The table lists this clonotype with many counts. The V call is TRBV28, the J call TRBJ2-5; no firm D call. CDR1 is MDHEN, CDR2 SYDVKM, per germline. V lost 6 bases, J lost 3 bases, and 14 bases lay in between. CDR3 length: 14 residues. Here the CDR3 DNA reads TGTGCCAGCAGCCTCCCTAGGGCCGAAGAGACCCAGTACTTC. Translating it yields CASSLPRAEETQYF.

As to this clonotype: Here the CDR3 omits its conserved ending phenylalanine or tryptophan, so a read error is the likely source. The limits of the CDR3 on the DNA are not certain, so only TCRdb's listed CDR3 is given. The chain recombines TRBV3-1 with TRBJ2-1; the table's D gene call, TRBD2, was not cross checked with the DNA. Germline V gives CDR1 LGHDT, CDR2 YNNKEL (reference sequence). 11 amino acids form the CDR3, both terminal residues included. The CDR3: CASSDRDCLTL.

This clonotype has a count of ten or more. V is TRBV10-3 and J is TRBJ1-6; D is possibly TRBD1 (6 bases). Looked up from germline, CDR1 is ENHRY and CDR2 is SYGVKD. The CDR3 is 16 amino acids. Trimming took off 7 bases at V and 0 bases at J, with 13 bases between the two ends. CDR3 residues: CAIKDSPSSYNSPLHF. In nucleotides, the CDR3 is TGTGCCATCAAGGACAGTCCGAGCTCCTATAATTCACCCCTCCACTTT.

This clonotype was seen many times. J is TRBJ2-2 and V is TRBV28, with TRBD1 as a possible D gene (6 bases). Germline CDR1 and CDR2: MDHEN and SYDVKM. This CDR3 region has 14 residues. V shed 3 bases and J shed 7 bases, with 12 bases lying between them. The CDR3 DNA is TGTGCCAGCAGTTTTGCAGGGGTTGGCGGGGAGCTGTTTTTT. Residues: CASSFAGVGGELFF. The full variable domain, with the rest looked up from reference TRBV28 and TRBJ2-2, is DVKVTQSSRYLVKRTGEKVFLECVQDMDHENMFWYRQDPGLGLRLIYFSYDVKMKEKGDIPEGYSVSREKKERFSLILESASTNQTSMYLCASSFAGVGGELFFGEGSRLTVL.

V gene TRBV27 combines with J gene TRBJ2-7; D is undetermined. Trimming shortened V by 1 base and J by 0 bases, and 13 bases separated the two germline ends. The germline V gene has CDR1 MNHEY and CDR2 SMNVEV (reference sequence). The CDR3 length is 16 residues. The CDR3: CASSLFGPASSYEQYF. The CDR3 DNA sequence: TGTGCCAGCAGTTTATTTGGGCCCGCTAGCTCCTACGAGCAGTACTTC.

This clonotype has ten or more counts. The chain links TRBV25-1 to TRBJ2-2, with 8 bases fitting TRBD2. CDR3 length: 14 residues. V was pared by 5 bases and J by 4 bases, with 3 bases of the junction left unmatched. CDR1 and CDR2 (germline): MGHDK, SYGVNS. CDR3 DNA sequence: TGTGCCAGCAGTCAGCGGGAGAGCACCGGGGAGCTGTTTTTT. This gives the protein CASSQRESTGELFF.

Many counts were recorded for this clonotype. The chain recombines TRBV20-1 with TRBJ2-7, with D hard to call. This CDR3 region has 10 residues. The germline CDR1 and CDR2 sequences are DFQATT and SNEGSKA (reference sequence). The ends were cut back, 4 bases at V and 9 bases at J, with 10 bases in the middle. The CDR3 DNA reads TGCAGTGCTACCGGTACCGGGCAGTACTTC. Translating it yields CSATGTGQYF.